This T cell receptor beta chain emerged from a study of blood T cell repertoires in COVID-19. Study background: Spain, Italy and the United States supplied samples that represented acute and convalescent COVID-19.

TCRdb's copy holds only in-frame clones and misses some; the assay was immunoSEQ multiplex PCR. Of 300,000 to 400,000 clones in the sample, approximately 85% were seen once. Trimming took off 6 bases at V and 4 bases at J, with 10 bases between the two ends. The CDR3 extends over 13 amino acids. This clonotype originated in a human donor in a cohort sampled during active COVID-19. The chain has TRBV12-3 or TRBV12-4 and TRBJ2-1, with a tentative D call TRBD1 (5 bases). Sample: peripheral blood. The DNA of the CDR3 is TGTGCCAGCAGCCTCCGACAGTACAATGAGCAGTTCTTC. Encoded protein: CASSLRQYNEQFF.